Listed below are T cell receptor beta chains from one sample, sequenced in a study of cytomegalovirus exposure and HLA in healthy donors. Sequencing used immunoSEQ multiplex PCR; TCRdb keeps in-frame clones, though not all of them. The sample lists roughly 200,000 clones, 80% to 85% occurring once. The sample was PBMCs. The source of these receptors is a woman aged 18-29 years in good health and CMV-seronegative. The CDR3 runs from the conserved cysteine through the conserved F or W. A D gene is named only where the DNA matches it firmly.

TRBV5-1	TRBD2	TRBJ2-7	CASSFGTTYLTYEQYF
TRBV18	NA	TRBJ1-5	CASSLTGNQPQHF
TRBV30	NA	TRBJ1-4	CAWTSSEKLFF
TRBV28	NA	TRBJ2-7	CASRERAYEQYF
TRBV7-6	NA	TRBJ2-1	CASSLAPGVSYNEQFF
TRBV28	NA	TRBJ2-6	CASSRGWKWNSRANVLTF
TRBV6-1	TRBD2	TRBJ2-1	CASSEVASGGYYNEQFF
TRBV27	NA	TRBJ1-4	CASSLREGEKLFF
TRBV9	TRBD1	TRBJ1-1	CASSGRQGTTEAFF
TRBV4-3	NA	TRBJ2-4	CASSQTRWTEGPLAKNIQYF
TRBV19	TRBD2	TRBJ2-1	CASSIAAGGGSYNEQFF
TRBV7-2	NA	TRBJ2-3	CASSLHLLDTQYF
TRBV7-2	TRBD1	TRBJ1-3	CASSRGQGRSGNTIYF
TRBV6-5	NA	TRBJ2-1	CASSLTRNEQFF
TRBV9	NA	TRBJ2-3	CASSPSLAGTDTQYF
TRBV5-4	TRBD1	TRBJ1-2	CASSLERDRGGYTF
TRBV28	TRBD2	TRBJ2-7	CASNVGTSGSPEQYF
TRBV5-1	TRBD2	TRBJ2-7	CASSPRLAFDSYEQYF
TRBV18	TRBD1	TRBJ2-7	CASSPGTGYYEQYF
TRBV6-1	TRBD2	TRBJ2-7	CASSRTSGTYYEQYF
TRBV28	TRBD1	TRBJ1-1	CASSVTGGPKAFF
TRBV27	TRBD2	TRBJ2-1	CASSAAGGSYNEQFF
TRBV30	TRBD2	TRBJ2-7	CAWRVGRAYYEQYF
TRBV6-6	TRBD1	TRBJ1-1	CASSPGQGRVNTEAFF
TRBV4-1	TRBD1	TRBJ1-3	CASSQGQGAGNTIYF
TRBV5-1	TRBD1	TRBJ2-1	CASSSPGGPNNEQFF
TRBV7-2	TRBD2	TRBJ2-1	CASTLAGGYNEQFF
TRBV9	TRBD1	TRBJ1-2	CASSAPRDRELNGYTF
TRBV5-4	TRBD2	TRBJ2-7	CASSLKGLAEQYF
TRBV27	NA	TRBJ1-2	CASSSLGSGSASNYGYTF
TRBV11-2	TRBD1	TRBJ1-1	CASSQGDREDTEAFF
TRBV27	NA	TRBJ2-5	CASSFASQETQYF
TRBV7-9	NA	TRBJ1-1	CSSSVDRRDEAFF
TRBV11-3	TRBD1	TRBJ2-2	CASSSPGPGTGVNTGELFF
TRBV4-3	TRBD2	TRBJ2-3	CASSPSSGRLTDTQYF
TRBV2	NA	TRBJ1-2	CASMVTEYGYTF
TRBV19	TRBD2	TRBJ2-1	CASSISGSYNEQFF
TRBV7-9	NA	TRBJ1-1	CASSLGSGIATEAFF
TRBV4-3	NA	TRBJ2-3	CASSQDGGVGTDTQYF
TRBV28	NA	TRBJ1-4	CASSPRERKLFF
TRBV5-6	NA	TRBJ2-7	CASSLVSRQNYEQYF
TRBV11-2	NA	TRBJ1-3	CASSSPGLSGNTIYF
TRBV10-3	TRBD1	TRBJ1-2	CAISPRDRGDYGYTF
TRBV13	NA	TRBJ1-2	CASSPDRSRGYTF
TRBV19	NA	TRBJ1-4	CASSPWGGVLEKLFF
TRBV7-2	NA	TRBJ2-3	CASSLEQVTDTQYF
TRBV7-2	TRBD2	TRBJ2-1	CASSRGLGFYNEQFF
TRBV11-3	NA	TRBJ2-5	CASSFWRVRRATQYF
TRBV28	NA	TRBJ1-5	CASSFGLSNQPQHF
TRBV7-9	NA	TRBJ2-7	CASSLQGRSNEQYF
TRBV6-5	NA	TRBJ1-6	CASSYGDRIGNSPLHF